The 29 T cell receptor beta chains below were found in one sample sequenced in a study of T-cell reconstitution after alpha-beta-depleted transplantation in children. The authors prepared the TCRbeta library with unique molecular identifiers. TCRdb reanalysed the PCR reads using MiXCR and keeps one entry per CDR3 protein. This table holds about 200,000 distinct CDR3 sequences, 7.5% to 9.5% found once. The input for sequencing was PBMCs, mostly from graft donor cells, taken 360 days after TCRalphabeta/CD19-depleted stem cell transplant. These receptors were collected from a male patient between 2 and 15 years old who had a stem cell transplant for acute myeloid leukemia, so the T cells may come from the graft donor.

This clonotype occurred many times. The chain employs TRBV4-2 and TRBJ2-1; TRBD1 matches at 9 bases. J lost 0 bases, V lost 4 bases, and 4 bases had no gene match. Germline CDR1 LGHNA, CDR2 YNFKEQ. The CDR3 runs to 16 residues. The CDR3 region is CASSPGQGSSYNEQFF. CDR3 coding DNA: TGTGCCAGCAGCCCCGGACAGGGGAGCTCCTACAATGAGCAGTTCTTC.

The V call is TRBV20-1, the J call TRBJ2-7; D remains ambiguous. Trimming took 1 base from V and 0 from J, leaving 7 bases between them. Germline CDR1 reads DFQATT; CDR2 reads SNEGSKA (reference sequence). The CDR3 consists of 13 residues. CDR3 DNA sequence: TGCAGTGCTAGAGCCGGGCCCTCCTACGAGCAGTACTTC. Residues: CSARAGPSYEQYF.

This clonotype has a count of ten or more. The chain employs TRBV12-3 or TRBV12-4 and TRBJ2-7, with 8 nucleotides matching TRBD1. The CDR3 consists of 13 residues. V lost 7 bases and J lost 1; bases outside the gene matches: 3. Written as DNA, the CDR3 is TGTGCCAGCAAAACAGGGGGATCCTACGAGCAGTACTTC. This translates into CASKTGGSYEQYF.

There are many counts of this clonotype. This rearrangement joins TRBV28 to TRBJ2-3; TRBD2 matches at 9 bases. The ends lost 4 bases at V and 2 bases at J; junction bases unmatched: 4. Germline CDR1 reads MDHEN; CDR2 reads SYDVKM. The CDR3 sequence is 15 residues long. The CDR3 DNA is TGTGCCAGCAGTTCGACTAGCGGCATCACAGATACGCAGTATTTT. It is translated as CASSSTSGITDTQYF.

This clonotype has a handful of counts. The V and J genes are TRBV10-3 and TRBJ2-3; 11 bases agree with TRBD2. Germline V CDR1 and CDR2: ENHRY, SYGVKD. The CDR3 loop spans 14 amino acids. V lost 8 bases and J lost 2; bases outside the gene matches: 3. The CDR3 DNA sequence: TGTGCCATCTTAGCGGGAGGGCTCACAGATACGCAGTATTTT. Encoded protein: CAILAGGLTDTQYF.

This clonotype has more than one count but fewer than ten. The rearrangement joins TRBV5-1 to TRBJ2-3; tentative D call: TRBD1 (5 bases). Trimming cost V 4 bases and J 1 base, with 16 bases left between them. This CDR3 contains 16 residues. CDR1 and CDR2 from the germline V gene are SGHRS and YFSETQ. The CDR3 DNA sequence: TGCGCCAGCAGCCTAGGACACACGATGGGCACAGATACGCAGTATTTT. Its translation: CASSLGHTMGTDTQYF. The full variable domain, its missing parts supplied by reference TRBV5-1 and TRBJ2-3, is KAGVTQTPRYLIKTRGQQVTLSCSPISGHRSVSWYQQTPGQGLQFLFEYFSETQRNKGNFPGRFSGRQFSNSRSEMNVSTLELGDSALYLCASSLGHTMGTDTQYFGPGTRLTVL.

In this sample, this clonotype turned up many times. The chain recombines TRBV12-3 or TRBV12-4 with TRBJ2-1, with D possibly being TRBD2 (6 bases). Between the trimmed V and J ends, which lost 5 bases and 5 bases, there was a span of 13 bases. There are 14 residues in the CDR3. The CDR3 DNA is TGTGCCAGCAGTCCGCGGGACGACAACAATGAGCAGTTCTTC. Translated: CASSPRDDNNEQFF.

The chain has TRBV20-1 and TRBJ1-4; D gene unclear. The CDR3 totals 15 residues. Germline V gene lookup returns CDR1 DFQATT and CDR2 SNEGSKA (reference sequence). V was trimmed by 0 bases and J by 3 bases, leaving 11 bases between them. The CDR3, as DNA: TGCAGTGCTAGAGATCATGCGTCAGCTAATGAAAAACTGTTTTTT. Translated, it gives CSARDHASANEKLFF.

This clonotype appeared a few times. This rearrangement joins TRBV5-5 to TRBJ1-2; 7 bases fit TRBD1. Germline trimming cut 1 base from V and 8 bases from J; bases unmatched to any gene: 8. This CDR3 has 14 amino acids. CDR1 and CDR2 from the germline V gene are SGHKS and YYEKEE (reference sequence). The CDR3 DNA reads as TGTGCCAGCAGCTTGAAGGACAGGAGGGAAGGCTACACCTTC. Amino acids: CASSLKDRREGYTF.

The genes are TRBV6-2 or TRBV6-3 and TRBJ2-2, with D hard to call. The length of the CDR3 is 15 residues. From germline, CDR1 is MNHEY and CDR2 SVGEGT. Trimming left V 0 bases short and J 4 bases short, with 9 bases between. The CDR3 reads CASSYSTPATGELFF. The CDR3 DNA sequence: TGTGCCAGCAGTTACTCGACCCCTGCCACCGGGGAGCTGTTTTTT.

The V gene is TRBV12-3 or TRBV12-4, the J gene TRBJ1-2; 10 bases fit TRBD1. The V gene end was trimmed by 10 bases and the J gene end by 5 bases; junction bases not matched to a gene: 13. The CDR3 contains 15 residues. CDR3 sequence reads: CATDSGTGALYGYTF. The CDR3 DNA reads TGTGCCACAGACTCCGGGACAGGGGCCCTATATGGCTACACCTTC.

This clonotype was picked up many times. The chain combines TRBV25-1 with TRBJ1-1; TRBD1 agrees at 10 bases. The CDR3 is 17 residues long. Germline-derived CDR1 and CDR2 are MGHDK and SYGVNS. Germline trimming cut 4 bases from V and 6 bases from J; bases unmatched to any gene: 14. The chain's CDR3 is CASSGRGDRGWLAEAFF. Written as DNA, the CDR3 is TGTGCCAGCAGTGGGAGGGGGGACAGGGGTTGGTTGGCTGAAGCTTTCTTT.

The table lists this clonotype with many counts. This sequence joins TRBV24-1 and TRBJ2-1, with D maybe TRBD2 (5 bases). Looked up from germline, CDR1 is KGHDR and CDR2 is SFDVKD. V was cut by 4 bases and J by 7 bases, with 13 bases left in between. The CDR3 contains 14 residues. This CDR3 reads CATSDTGRGNEQFF. The CDR3, as DNA: TGTGCCACCAGTGACACGGGTCGGGGAAATGAGCAGTTCTTC.

This clonotype was observed a handful of times. The chain recombines TRBV7-2 with TRBJ1-1; 8 nucleotides agree with TRBD1. CDR1 and CDR2 from the germline V gene are SGHTA and FQGNSA. The J segment lost 8 bases and the V segment lost 5 bases, leaving 16 bases of the junction unmatched. This CDR3 is 16 amino acids long. CDR3 sequence (DNA): TGTGCCAGCAGCACAGGACAGGGCCTCTCGGAGCCCGAAGCTTTCTTT. It is translated as CASSTGQGLSEPEAFF. Variable domain in full (rest from reference TRBV7-2 and TRBJ1-1): GAGVSQSPSNKVTEKGKDVELRCDPISGHTALYWYRQSLGQGLEFLIYFQGNSAPDKSGLPSDRFSAERTGGSVSTLTIQRTQQEDSAVYLCASSTGQGLSEPEAFFGQGTRLTVV.

V and J are TRBV12-3 or TRBV12-4 and TRBJ1-1, with 8 positions matching TRBD1. After removal of 5 bases from V and 9 bases from J, the junction contained 8 bases not matched to a gene. This CDR3 is built from 13 residues. The CDR3 nucleotides read TGTGCCAGCAGTCAACTAGGACAGGGAAAAGCTTTCTTT. Protein: CASSQLGQGKAFF.

This clonotype was detected ten times or more. The chain couples TRBV20-1 to TRBJ2-5, with D possibly being TRBD2 (5 bases). The V end lost 0 bases, the J end lost 5 bases, and 16 bases lay between the germline ends. The length of the CDR3 is 15 residues. The germline CDR1 and CDR2 sequences are DFQATT and SNEGSKA (reference sequence). The CDR3 reads CSAREGGYRRETQYF. The CDR3 DNA reads TGCAGTGCTAGAGAGGGCGGGTACCGTAGGGAGACCCAGTACTTC.

This clonotype was observed a handful of times. This chain uses TRBV5-6 with TRBJ2-3, with 8 nucleotides matching TRBD1. CDR1 SGHDT and CDR2 YYEEEE come from the germline V gene. V trimming: 0 bases; J trimming: 2 bases; junction bases outside the gene matches: 8. The CDR3 runs 17 residues. The CDR3 sequence: CASSLVWTGSFTDTQYF. The CDR3 region has the DNA TGTGCCAGCAGCTTGGTTTGGACAGGGAGTTTCACAGATACGCAGTATTTT.

This clonotype appeared many times. This chain joins TRBV24-1 and TRBJ2-2; weak D call: TRBD1 (6 bases). V was pared by 10 bases and J by 0 bases, with 8 bases between. The CDR3 length is 13 residues. Germline CDR1 and CDR2: KGHDR and SFDVKD. The CDR3 region is CATGGSNTGELFF. CDR3 nucleotide sequence: TGTGCCACAGGGGGATCGAACACCGGGGAGCTGTTTTTT.

This clonotype was found many times. The V gene is TRBV29-1, the J gene TRBJ1-1, with TRBD1 identical over 7 bases. CDR3 length equals 12 residues. The J segment lost 0 bases and the V segment lost 6 bases, leaving 1 base of the junction unmatched. Germline CDR1 reads SQVTM; CDR2 reads ANQGSEA. The CDR3 DNA reads as TGCAGCGTGGGACAGATGAACACTGAAGCTTTCTTT. Translated, it gives CSVGQMNTEAFF. Using reference TRBV29-1 and TRBJ1-1 for the parts outside the CDR3, the full variable domain is SAVISQKPSRDICQRGTSLTIQCQVDSQVTMMFWYRQQPGQSLTLIATANQGSEATYESGFVIDKFPISRPNLTFSTLTVSNMSPEDSSIYLCSVGQMNTEAFFGQGTRLTVV.

The chain couples TRBV19 to TRBJ2-1; 10 nucleotides agree with TRBD2. CDR1 and CDR2 (germline): LNHDA, SQIVND (reference sequence). The CDR3 extends over 15 amino acids. J was trimmed by 0 bases and V by 9 bases; bases with no gene match: 5. This CDR3 reads CARLASGSSYNEQFF. The CDR3 bases are TGTGCCAGGCTGGCTAGCGGGAGCTCCTACAATGAGCAGTTCTTC. The full variable domain, in which reference TRBV19 and TRBJ2-1 provide the parts outside the CDR3, is DGGITQSPKYLFRKEGQNVTLSCEQNLNHDAMYWYRQDPGQGLRLIYYSQIVNDFQKGDIAEGYSVSREKKESFPLTVTSAQKNPTAFYLCARLASGSSYNEQFFGPGTRLTVL.

V is TRBV9 and J is TRBJ1-2; D remains unclear. There are 13 residues in the CDR3. The V and J ends lost 4 bases and 6 bases respectively, with 13 bases between them. Germline V CDR1 and CDR2: SGDLS, YYNGEE. CDR3: CASSLGRANGYTF. The CDR3 DNA reads as TGTGCCAGCAGCCTAGGGAGAGCCAATGGCTACACCTTC. Full variable domain (rest looked up from reference TRBV9 and TRBJ1-2): DSGVTQTPKHLITATGQRVTLRCSPRSGDLSVYWYQQSLDQGLQFLIQYYNGEERAKGNILERFSAQQFPDLHSELNLSSLELGDSALYFCASSLGRANGYTFGSGTRLTVV.

This clonotype was seen a handful of times. The V call is TRBV12-3 or TRBV12-4, the J call TRBJ2-3, with 8 positions matching TRBD1. CDR3 length equals 15 residues. V shed 4 bases and J 1 base; nucleotides not matched to a gene: 4. The chain's CDR3 is CASSSVTGGTDTQYF. CDR3 coding DNA: TGTGCCAGCAGTTCCGTGACAGGGGGCACAGATACGCAGTATTTT.

This clonotype was detected ten times or more. The chain joins TRBV12-3 or TRBV12-4 to TRBJ2-6; D ambiguous. The V end was cut by 4 bases, the J end by 0 bases, with 10 bases between. The CDR3 consists of 16 residues. The CDR3 here is CASSSKVSSGANVLTF. In DNA form, the CDR3 reads TGTGCCAGCAGTTCTAAGGTCAGCTCTGGGGCCAACGTCCTGACTTTC.

In its sample, this clonotype was seen a few times. This chain uses TRBV6-2 or TRBV6-3 with TRBJ2-3; 7 positions agree with TRBD1. V gave up 0 bases and J gave up 4 bases; unmatched junction bases: 10. The V gene's germline CDR1 is MNHEY and CDR2 SVGEGT. CDR3 length: 17 amino acids. DNA of the CDR3: TGTGCCAGCAGTTACTCTTCCACACACAGGGGCGCAGATACGCAGTATTTT. Its protein is CASSYSSTHRGADTQYF.

This clonotype was seen a few times. The V gene is TRBV7-9, the J gene TRBJ2-1; D possibly matches TRBD1 or TRBD2 (5 bases each). Trimming left V 5 bases short and J 2 bases short, with 19 bases between. This CDR3 spans 17 amino acids. Per germline, CDR1 SEHNR and CDR2 FQNEAQ (reference sequence). CDR3 protein: CASSPSMRAGPYNEQFF. The CDR3 coding sequence is TGTGCCAGCAGCCCGTCCATGAGGGCAGGGCCCTACAATGAGCAGTTCTTC.

This clonotype occurred a few times. The chain carries TRBV7-2 and TRBJ2-7; D is unclear. Germline V gene data show CDR1 as SGHTA and CDR2 as FQGNSA. The CDR3 extends over 13 amino acids. The ends were cut back, 5 bases at V and 3 bases at J, with 11 bases in the middle. The CDR3 protein is CASSPGPLYEQYF. CDR3 coding DNA: TGTGCCAGCAGCCCCGGGCCCCTCTACGAGCAGTACTTC.

The rearrangement joins TRBV27 to TRBJ2-6; TRBD1 is a possible D gene (5 bases). This CDR3 spans 17 amino acids. With 1 base removed from V and 1 base from J, the gap between germline ends came to 11 bases. Germline V gene lookup returns CDR1 MNHEY and CDR2 SMNVEV (reference sequence). CDR3 nucleotides: TGTGCCAGCAGTTTATATCCAGGGCGATCTGGGGCCAACGTCCTGACTTTC. It yields the protein CASSLYPGRSGANVLTF.

This clonotype was detected only a few times. The chain has TRBV12-3 or TRBV12-4 and TRBJ2-1, with D possibly matching TRBD2 (6 bases). CDR3 size: 12 residues. Trimming left V 1 base short and J 11 bases short, with 9 bases between. This CDR3 reads CASSLGLGQQFF. The DNA for the CDR3 is TGTGCCAGCAGTTTAGGACTAGGTCAGCAGTTCTTC.

This clonotype has more than one count but fewer than ten. V is TRBV5-4 and J is TRBJ2-5; D not certain. Germline assignment: CDR1 SGHNT and CDR2 YYREEE (reference sequence). V was cut by 4 bases and J by 2 bases, with 12 bases left in between. This CDR3 spans 14 amino acids. The CDR3 spells CASSTRGFQETQYF. As DNA, the CDR3 is TGTGCCAGCAGCACGCGAGGTTTTCAAGAGACCCAGTACTTC.